These 19 T cell receptor beta chains originate from one sample sequenced in a study of T cell changes during pregnancy in multiple sclerosis. The method was immunoSEQ multiplex PCR; TCRdb's version includes in-frame clones alone and lacks a portion of them. In the table there are around 61,000 clones, around 91% of which are singletons. Sequencing was performed on peripheral blood, taken in the third trimester of pregnancy. The receptors were sampled from a female donor in good health, enrolled as a control in a pregnancy study.

The chain joins TRBV18 to TRBJ1-1; D uncertain. V was clipped by 0 bases and J by 8 bases, with 10 bases between them. The CDR3 is made up of 13 amino acids. From germline, CDR1 is KGHSH and CDR2 LQKENI. This CDR3 reads CASSPPQEIEAFF. CDR3 DNA: TGTGCCAGCTCACCACCTCAGGAAATCGAAGCTTTCTTT.

The chain uses TRBV5-4 and TRBJ1-2; 7 bases line up with TRBD1. This CDR3 is built from 15 residues. The germline CDR1 and CDR2 sequences are SGHNT and YYREEE (reference sequence). Germline trimming cut 4 bases from V and 3 bases from J; bases unmatched to any gene: 9. CDR3 DNA: TGTGCCAGCAGCCCTGGGACAGAAGTGGACTATGGCTACACCTTC. Its translation is CASSPGTEVDYGYTF.

This sequence joins TRBV5-1 and TRBJ2-7, with D uncertain. The ends were cut back, 0 bases at V and 0 bases at J, with 10 bases in the middle. Germline V gene data show CDR1 as SGHRS and CDR2 as YFSETQ. CDR3 length equals 15 residues. The CDR3 here is CASSLAPPNSYEQYF. The CDR3, as DNA: TGCGCCAGCAGCTTGGCCCCACCTAACTCCTACGAGCAGTACTTC.

The chain employs TRBV15 and TRBJ1-2, with 9 bases matching TRBD1. CDR3 length equals 15 residues. J was trimmed by 5 bases and V by 0 bases; bases with no gene match: 4. CDR1 and CDR2 (germline): LNHNV, YYDKDF (reference sequence). The CDR3 loop is CATSRDRGTGYGYTF. The CDR3 region has the DNA TGTGCCACCAGCAGAGATCGAGGGACAGGGTATGGCTACACCTTC.

The sample holds one count of this clone. The chain joins TRBV6-1 to TRBJ1-5; D uncertain. Trimming stripped 4 bases from V and 9 bases from J, with 10 bases between. Germline assignment: CDR1 MNHNS and CDR2 SASEGT. The CDR3 is made up of 12 amino acids. The CDR3 sequence is CASSVNGRPQHF. CDR3 sequence (DNA): TGTGCCAGCAGTGTGAACGGGAGGCCCCAGCATTTT.

The V and J genes are TRBV18 and TRBJ2-1, with TRBD1 matching over 8 bases. V lost 2 bases and J lost 4; bases outside the gene matches: 10. The germline V gene encodes CDR1 KGHSH and CDR2 LQKENI. CDR3 size: 17 residues. CDR3 bases: TGTGCCAGCTCACCAACGGAGACAGGGGTCTTTTACAATGAGCAGTTCTTC. This translates into CASSPTETGVFYNEQFF.

This clone turned up a few times. The CDR3 here is CASSQEAGTSYEQYF. In DNA form, the CDR3 reads TGTGCCAGCAGCCAAGAAGCAGGGACTTCCTACGAGCAGTACTTC. This chain connects TRBV4-2 to TRBJ2-7; D is perhaps TRBD2 (6 bases). The CDR3 has 15 amino acids. Trimming left V 0 bases short and J 1 base short, with 10 bases between. Germline V gene sequence: CDR1 LGHNA, CDR2 YNFKEQ.

This clone was detected a few times. The chain couples TRBV2 to TRBJ1-5; D is uncertain. Trimming shortened V by 2 bases and J by 7 bases, and 9 bases separated the two germline ends. This CDR3 spans 13 amino acids. Germline CDR1 and CDR2: SNHLY and FYNNEI. CDR3 DNA: TGTGCCAGCAGTGAAAGGCAGGTACAGCCCCAGCATTTT. Amino acid sequence: CASSERQVQPQHF.

This clone appeared once. CDR3 bases: TGTGCCAGCAACGATGACAGCTCAAACATTCAGTACTTC. Encoded protein: CASNDDSSNIQYF. This chain joins TRBV7-9 and TRBJ2-4; D perhaps matches TRBD1 (5 bases). Deletions cut 7 bases from V and 6 bases from J, with 13 bases between. The CDR3 loop spans 13 amino acids. CDR1 and CDR2 from the germline V gene are SEHNR and FQNEAQ (reference sequence).

The chain combines TRBV18 with TRBJ1-3, with 9 bases aligning to TRBD1. The V gene's germline CDR1 is KGHSH and CDR2 LQKENI. The ends lost 8 bases at V and 0 bases at J; junction bases unmatched: 5. This CDR3 spans 15 amino acids. The CDR3 nucleotides read TGTGCCAGCGGACAGGGGCCGAGCTCTGGAAACACCATATATTTT. As protein: CASGQGPSSGNTIYF.

This clone was recorded a few times. The rearrangement links TRBV7-9 to TRBJ2-7; 9 bases line up with TRBD1. The germline V gene has CDR1 SEHNR and CDR2 FQNEAQ (reference sequence). V lost 5 bases to trimming and J lost 3 bases; unmatched junction nucleotides: 5. The CDR3 runs to 14 residues. In nucleotides, the CDR3 is TGTGCCAGCAGCACGGACAGGGGACACTACGAGCAGTACTTC. Its translation: CASSTDRGHYEQYF. The whole variable domain, remainder taken from reference TRBV7-9 and TRBJ2-7, is DTGVSQNPRHKITKRGQNVTFRCDPISEHNRLYWYRQTLGQGPEFLTYFQNEAQLEKSRLLSDRFSAERPKGSFSTLEIQRTEQGDSAMYLCASSTDRGHYEQYFGPGTRLTVT.

The V gene is TRBV30, the J gene TRBJ2-3, with no clear D. Germline assignment: CDR1 GTSNPN and CDR2 SVGIG (reference sequence). The V and J ends lost 3 bases and 9 bases respectively, with 7 bases between them. The CDR3 is 10 amino acids. The CDR3 is CAWSTVTQYF. The CDR3 bases are TGTGCCTGGAGCACGGTCACGCAGTATTTT. Supplemented by reference TRBV30 and TRBJ2-3, the full variable domain reads SQTIHQWPATLVQPVGSPLSLECTVEGTSNPNLYWYRQAAGRGLQLLFYSVGIGQISSEVPQNLSASRPQDRQFILSSKKLLLSDSGFYLCAWSTVTQYFGPGTRLTVL.

The chain employs TRBV21-1 and TRBJ2-7; TRBD1, the table's D call, was not compared with the DNA. TRBV21-1 is termed a pseudogene. There are 19 residues in the CDR3. In DNA, the CDR3 is TGTGCCAGCAGCCAGAACAGGGGGGTCAGGGGACTGTTAGACTACGAGCAGTACTTC. It codes for CASSQNRGVRGLLDYEQYF.

The rearrangement uses TRBV2 and TRBJ1-1; the match to TRBD1 covers 11 bases. This CDR3 is 13 amino acids long. Germline-derived CDR1 and CDR2 are SNHLY and FYNNEI. The ends lost 4 bases at V and 8 bases at J; junction bases unmatched: 3. The CDR3 nucleotides are TGTGCCAGCAGTGTCCGGGACAGGGGGGAAGCTTTCTTT. This translates into CASSVRDRGEAFF.

The chain carries TRBV4-2 and TRBJ2-3; tentative D call: TRBD1 (6 bases). V lost 0 bases and J 2 bases, leaving 12 bases between the germline ends. Germline V CDR1 and CDR2: LGHNA, YNFKEQ. The CDR3 totals 16 residues. For the CDR3, the DNA is TGTGCCAGCAGCCAAGAGTCTGGGACATCCACAGATACGCAGTATTTT. This gives the protein CASSQESGTSTDTQYF.

V gene TRBV30 combines with J gene TRBJ1-1; possibly TRBD1 for D (6 bases). Trimming took 4 bases from V and 3 from J, leaving 12 bases between them. CDR1 is GTSNPN and CDR2 is SVGIG in the germline V gene (reference sequence). This CDR3 spans 13 amino acids. In DNA, the CDR3 is TGTGCCTGGAAACAGGGCGATTACACTGAAGCTTTCTTT. This encodes CAWKQGDYTEAFF.

The CDR3 spells CASSQARTSGQETQYF. CDR3 sequence (DNA): TGCGCCAGCAGCCAAGCTCGAACGTCGGGCCAAGAGACCCAGTACTTC. The genes are TRBV4-3 and TRBJ2-5; no reliable D call. Trimming cost V 1 base and J 1 base, with 13 bases left between them. CDR1 and CDR2 from the germline V gene are LGHNA and YSLEER. This CDR3 has 16 residues.

This clone was seen a handful of times. The chain is built from TRBV19 and TRBJ1-1, with 11 bases fitting TRBD1. The V segment lost 5 bases and the J segment 4 bases; nucleotides outside the gene matches: 6. This CDR3 spans 15 amino acids. Germline CDR1 reads LNHDA; CDR2 reads SQIVND (reference sequence). The CDR3 DNA follows: TGTGCCAGTAGTCGGACAGGGGGCGCGTTCACTGAAGCTTTCTTT. As protein: CASSRTGGAFTEAFF.

The V call is TRBV21-1, the J call TRBJ1-2. TRBV21-1 is a listed pseudogene. The CDR3 is made up of 15 amino acids. This CDR3 is CASPPRVPGGVGYTF. The CDR3 nucleotides read TGTGCCAGCCCACCTCGGGTTCCGGGGGGGGTCGGCTACACCTTC.